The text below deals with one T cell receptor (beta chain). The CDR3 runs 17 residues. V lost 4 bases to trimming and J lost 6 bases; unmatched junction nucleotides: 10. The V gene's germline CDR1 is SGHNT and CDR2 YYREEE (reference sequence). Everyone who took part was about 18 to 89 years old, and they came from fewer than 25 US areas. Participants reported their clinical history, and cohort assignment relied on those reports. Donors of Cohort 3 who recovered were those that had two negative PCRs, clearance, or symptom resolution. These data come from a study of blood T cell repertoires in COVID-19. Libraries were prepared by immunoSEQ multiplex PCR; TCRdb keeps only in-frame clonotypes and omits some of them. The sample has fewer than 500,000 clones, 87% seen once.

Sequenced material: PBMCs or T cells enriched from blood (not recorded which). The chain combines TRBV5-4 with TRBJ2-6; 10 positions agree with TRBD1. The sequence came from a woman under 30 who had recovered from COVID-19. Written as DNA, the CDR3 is TGTGCCAGCAGCCGACGACAGGGGGCGGAAGAGGCCAACGTCCTGACTTTC. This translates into CASSRRQGAEEANVLTF. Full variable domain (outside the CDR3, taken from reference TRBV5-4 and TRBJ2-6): ETGVTQSPTHLIKTRGQQVTLRCSSQSGHNTVSWYQQALGQGPQFIFQYYREEENGRGNFPPRFSGLQFPNYSSELNVNALELDDSALYLCASSRRQGAEEANVLTFGAGSRLTVL.